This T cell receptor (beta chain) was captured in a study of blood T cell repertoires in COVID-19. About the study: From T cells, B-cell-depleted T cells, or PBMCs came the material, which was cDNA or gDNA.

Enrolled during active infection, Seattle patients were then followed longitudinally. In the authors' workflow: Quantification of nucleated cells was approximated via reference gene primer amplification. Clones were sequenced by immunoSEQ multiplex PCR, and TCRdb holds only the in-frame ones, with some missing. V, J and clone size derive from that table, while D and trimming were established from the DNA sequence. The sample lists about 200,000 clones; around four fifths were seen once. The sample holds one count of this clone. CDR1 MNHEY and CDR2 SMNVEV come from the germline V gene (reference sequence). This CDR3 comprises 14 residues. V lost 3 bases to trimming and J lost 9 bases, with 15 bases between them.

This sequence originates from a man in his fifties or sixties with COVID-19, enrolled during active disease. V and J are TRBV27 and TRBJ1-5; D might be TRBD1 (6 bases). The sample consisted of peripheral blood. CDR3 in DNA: TGTGCCAGCAGTTTGGACCCCCGCAGGGGGCCCCAGCATTTT. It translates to CASSLDPRRGPQHF.